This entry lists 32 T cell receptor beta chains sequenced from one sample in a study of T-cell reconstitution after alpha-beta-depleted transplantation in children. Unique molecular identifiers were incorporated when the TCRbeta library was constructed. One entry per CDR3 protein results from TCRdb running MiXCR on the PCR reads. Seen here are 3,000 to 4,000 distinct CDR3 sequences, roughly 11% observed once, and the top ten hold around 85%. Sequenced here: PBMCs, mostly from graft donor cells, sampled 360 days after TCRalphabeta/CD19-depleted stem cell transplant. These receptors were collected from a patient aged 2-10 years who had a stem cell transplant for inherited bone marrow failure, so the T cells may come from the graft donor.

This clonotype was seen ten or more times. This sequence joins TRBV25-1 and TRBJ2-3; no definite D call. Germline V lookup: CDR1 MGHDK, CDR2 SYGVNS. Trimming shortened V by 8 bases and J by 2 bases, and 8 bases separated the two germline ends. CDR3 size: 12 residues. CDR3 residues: CASRVATDTQYF. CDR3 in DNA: TGTGCCAGCCGGGTGGCCACAGATACGCAGTATTTT.

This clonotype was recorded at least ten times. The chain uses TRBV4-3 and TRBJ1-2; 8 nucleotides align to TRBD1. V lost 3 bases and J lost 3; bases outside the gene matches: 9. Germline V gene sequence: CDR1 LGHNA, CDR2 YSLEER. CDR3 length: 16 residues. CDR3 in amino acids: CASSHADRVGDYGYTF. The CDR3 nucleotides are TGCGCCAGCAGCCACGCGGACAGGGTAGGAGACTATGGCTACACCTTC.

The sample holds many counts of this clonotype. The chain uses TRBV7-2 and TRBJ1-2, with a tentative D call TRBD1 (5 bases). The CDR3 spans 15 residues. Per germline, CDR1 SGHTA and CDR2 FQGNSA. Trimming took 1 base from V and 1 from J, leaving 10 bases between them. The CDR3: CASSLVAGSNYGYTF. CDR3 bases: TGTGCCAGCAGCTTAGTGGCAGGGAGTAACTATGGCTACACCTTC.

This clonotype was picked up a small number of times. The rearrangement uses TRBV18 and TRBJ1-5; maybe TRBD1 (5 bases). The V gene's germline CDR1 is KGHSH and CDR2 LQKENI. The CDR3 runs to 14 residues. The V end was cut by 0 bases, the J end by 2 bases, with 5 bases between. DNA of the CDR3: TGTGCCAGCTCACCACCGGGGGGCAATCAGCCCCAGCATTTT. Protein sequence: CASSPPGGNQPQHF.

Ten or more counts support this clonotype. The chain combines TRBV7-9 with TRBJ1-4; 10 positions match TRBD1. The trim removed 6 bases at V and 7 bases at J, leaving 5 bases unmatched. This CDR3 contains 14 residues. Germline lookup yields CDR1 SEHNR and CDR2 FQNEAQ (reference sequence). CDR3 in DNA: TGTGCCAGCAGGACCGGGACAGGGGTTGAAAAACTGTTTTTT. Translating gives CASRTGTGVEKLFF.

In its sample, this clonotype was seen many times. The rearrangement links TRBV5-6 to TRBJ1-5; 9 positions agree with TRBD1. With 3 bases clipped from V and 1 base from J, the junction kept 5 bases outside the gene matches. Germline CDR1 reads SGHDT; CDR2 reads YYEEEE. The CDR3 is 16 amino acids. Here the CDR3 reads CASSSTGGASNQPQHF. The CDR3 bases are TGTGCCAGCAGCTCAACAGGGGGCGCCAGCAATCAGCCCCAGCATTTT.

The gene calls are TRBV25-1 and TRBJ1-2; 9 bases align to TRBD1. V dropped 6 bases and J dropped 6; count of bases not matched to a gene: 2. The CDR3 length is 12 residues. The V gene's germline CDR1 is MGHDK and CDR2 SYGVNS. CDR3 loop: CASRGQGNGYTF. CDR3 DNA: TGTGCCAGCAGGGGACAGGGAAATGGCTACACCTTC.

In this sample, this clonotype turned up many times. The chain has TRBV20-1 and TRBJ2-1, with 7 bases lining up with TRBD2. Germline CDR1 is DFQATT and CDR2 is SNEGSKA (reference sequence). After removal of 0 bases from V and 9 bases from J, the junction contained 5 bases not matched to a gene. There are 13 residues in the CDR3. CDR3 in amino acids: CSARDAGDGEQFF. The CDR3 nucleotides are TGCAGTGCTAGAGACGCGGGGGACGGTGAGCAGTTCTTC.

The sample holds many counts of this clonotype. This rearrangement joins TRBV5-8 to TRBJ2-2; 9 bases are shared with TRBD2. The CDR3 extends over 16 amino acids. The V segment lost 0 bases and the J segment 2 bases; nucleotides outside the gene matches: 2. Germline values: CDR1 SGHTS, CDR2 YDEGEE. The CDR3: CASSLGLAGNTGELFF. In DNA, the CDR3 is TGTGCCAGCAGCTTGGGCCTAGCGGGAAACACCGGGGAGCTGTTTTTT.

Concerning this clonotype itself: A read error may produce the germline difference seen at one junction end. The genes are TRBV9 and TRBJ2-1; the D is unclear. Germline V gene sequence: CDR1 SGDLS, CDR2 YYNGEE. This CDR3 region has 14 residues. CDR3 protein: CAISVEEQFIEQFF. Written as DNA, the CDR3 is TGTGCCATCAGCGTAGAGGAACAGTTCATTGAGCAGTTCTTC. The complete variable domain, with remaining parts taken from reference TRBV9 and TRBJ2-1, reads DSGVTQTPKHLITATGQRVTLRCSPRSGDLSVYWYQQSLDQGLQFLIQYYNGEERAKGNILERFSAQQFPDLHSELNLSSLELGDSALYFCAISVEEQFIEQFFGPGTRLTVL.

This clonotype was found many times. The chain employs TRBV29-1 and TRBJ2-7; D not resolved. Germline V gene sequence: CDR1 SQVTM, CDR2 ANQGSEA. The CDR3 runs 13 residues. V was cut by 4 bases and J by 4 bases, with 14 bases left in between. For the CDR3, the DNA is TGCAGCGTTGCGGAAGGGCGTGGGTACGAGCAGTACTTC. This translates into CSVAEGRGYEQYF.

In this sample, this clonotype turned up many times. The CDR3: CASSLGRGRSEQYF. CDR3 sequence (DNA): TGTGCCAGCAGCTTAGGCAGGGGAAGGAGCGAGCAGTACTTC. The V gene is TRBV7-2, the J gene TRBJ2-7; D perhaps matches TRBD1 (6 bases). Germline CDR1 SGHTA, CDR2 FQGNSA. The CDR3 has 14 residues. V was pared by 1 base and J by 6 bases, with 13 bases between.

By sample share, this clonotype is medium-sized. The CDR3 loop reads CASSLQETQYF. The CDR3 DNA reads TGCGCCAGCAGCTTACAAGAGACCCAGTACTTC. The chain couples TRBV5-1 to TRBJ2-5; D unresolved. Germline values: CDR1 SGHRS, CDR2 YFSETQ. Trimming removed 2 bases at V and 2 bases at J, with 1 base between. This CDR3 comprises 11 residues.

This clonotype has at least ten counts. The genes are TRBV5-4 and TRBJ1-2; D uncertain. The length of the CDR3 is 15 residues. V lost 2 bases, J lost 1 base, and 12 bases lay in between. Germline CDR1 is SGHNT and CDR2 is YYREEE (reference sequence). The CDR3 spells CASSFLSDYNYGYTF. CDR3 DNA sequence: TGTGCCAGCAGCTTTTTATCGGATTATAACTATGGCTACACCTTC.

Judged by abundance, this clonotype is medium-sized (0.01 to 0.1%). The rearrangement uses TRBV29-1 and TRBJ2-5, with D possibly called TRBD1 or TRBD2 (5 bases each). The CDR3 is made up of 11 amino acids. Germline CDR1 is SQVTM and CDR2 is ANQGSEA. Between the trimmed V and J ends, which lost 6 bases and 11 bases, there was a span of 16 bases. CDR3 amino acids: CSVGPQGPQYF. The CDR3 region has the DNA TGCAGCGTCGGGCCCCAGGGACCGCAGTACTTC. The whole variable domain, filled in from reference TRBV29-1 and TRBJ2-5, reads SAVISQKPSRDICQRGTSLTIQCQVDSQVTMMFWYRQQPGQSLTLIATANQGSEATYESGFVIDKFPISRPNLTFSTLTVSNMSPEDSSIYLCSVGPQGPQYFGPGTRLLVL.

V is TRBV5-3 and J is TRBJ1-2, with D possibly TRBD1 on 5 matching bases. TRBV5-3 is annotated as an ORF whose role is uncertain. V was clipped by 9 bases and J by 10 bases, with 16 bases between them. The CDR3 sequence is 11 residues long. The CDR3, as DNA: TGTGCCATGGGCTTGGGGCTCCTCTACACCTTC. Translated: CAMGLGLLYTF.

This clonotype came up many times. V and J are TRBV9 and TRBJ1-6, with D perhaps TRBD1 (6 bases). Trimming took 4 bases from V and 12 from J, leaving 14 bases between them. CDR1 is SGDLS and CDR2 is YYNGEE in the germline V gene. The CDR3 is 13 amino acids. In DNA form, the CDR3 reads TGTGCCAGCAGCTGGGAGGGGGAGGGACCCCTCCACTTT. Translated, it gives CASSWEGEGPLHF.

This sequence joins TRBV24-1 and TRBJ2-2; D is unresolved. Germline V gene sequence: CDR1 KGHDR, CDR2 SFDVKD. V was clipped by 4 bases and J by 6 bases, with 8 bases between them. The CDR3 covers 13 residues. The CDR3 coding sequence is TGTGCCACCAGTGACCTCGGCCCCGGGGAGCTGTTTTTT. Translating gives CATSDLGPGELFF.

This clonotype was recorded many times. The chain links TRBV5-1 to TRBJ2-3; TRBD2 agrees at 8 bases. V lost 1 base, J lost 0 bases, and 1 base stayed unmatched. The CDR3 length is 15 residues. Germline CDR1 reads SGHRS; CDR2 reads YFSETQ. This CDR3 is CASSLLAGSTDTQYF. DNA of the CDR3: TGCGCCAGCAGCTTGCTAGCGGGTAGCACAGATACGCAGTATTTT.

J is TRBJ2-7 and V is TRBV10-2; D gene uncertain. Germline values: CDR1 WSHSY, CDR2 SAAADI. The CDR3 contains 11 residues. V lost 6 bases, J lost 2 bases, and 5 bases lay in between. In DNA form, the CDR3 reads TGCGCCAGCAGCTCGACCTACGAGCAGTACTTC. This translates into CASSSTYEQYF.

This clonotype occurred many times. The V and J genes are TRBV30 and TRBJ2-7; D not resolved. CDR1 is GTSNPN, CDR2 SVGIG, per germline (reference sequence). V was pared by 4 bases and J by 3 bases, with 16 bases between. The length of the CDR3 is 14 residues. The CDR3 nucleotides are TGTGCCTGGAATTTCGGCAGTCCGTACTACGAGCAGTACTTC. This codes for CAWNFGSPYYEQYF.

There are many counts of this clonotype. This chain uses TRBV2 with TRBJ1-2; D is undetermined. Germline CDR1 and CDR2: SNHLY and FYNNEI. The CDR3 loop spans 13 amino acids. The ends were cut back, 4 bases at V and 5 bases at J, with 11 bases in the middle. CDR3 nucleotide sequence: TGTGCCAGCAGTGGGATACAGAGATATGGCTACACCTTC. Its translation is CASSGIQRYGYTF.

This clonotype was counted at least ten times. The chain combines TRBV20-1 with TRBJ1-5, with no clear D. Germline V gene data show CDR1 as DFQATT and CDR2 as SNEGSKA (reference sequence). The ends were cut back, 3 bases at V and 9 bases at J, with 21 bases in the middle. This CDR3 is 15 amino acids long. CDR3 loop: CSASILSAISGPQHF. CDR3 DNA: TGCAGTGCTAGTATTTTATCGGCAATCAGTGGGCCCCAGCATTTT.

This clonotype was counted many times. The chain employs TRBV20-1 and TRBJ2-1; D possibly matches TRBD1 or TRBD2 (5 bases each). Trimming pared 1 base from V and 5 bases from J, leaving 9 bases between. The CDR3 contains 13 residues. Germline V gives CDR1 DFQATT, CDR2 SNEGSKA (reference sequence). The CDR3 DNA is TGCAGTGCTAGAGGGGACCGCAACAATGAGCAGTTCTTC. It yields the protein CSARGDRNNEQFF.

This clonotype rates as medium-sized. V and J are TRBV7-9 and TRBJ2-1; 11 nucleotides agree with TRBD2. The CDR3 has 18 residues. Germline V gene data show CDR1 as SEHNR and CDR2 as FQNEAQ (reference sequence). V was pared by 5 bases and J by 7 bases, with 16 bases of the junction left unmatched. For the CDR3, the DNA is TGTGCCAGCAGCCCCCCACCGAGACTAGCGGGAAGGTCGAATGAGCAGTTCTTC. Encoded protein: CASSPPPRLAGRSNEQFF.

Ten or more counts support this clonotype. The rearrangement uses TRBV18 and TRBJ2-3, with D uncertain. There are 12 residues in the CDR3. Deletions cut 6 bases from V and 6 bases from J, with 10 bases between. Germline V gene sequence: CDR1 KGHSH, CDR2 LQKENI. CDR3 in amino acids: CASSQSRDTQYF. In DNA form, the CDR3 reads TGTGCCAGCTCCCAAAGTCGGGATACGCAGTATTTT.

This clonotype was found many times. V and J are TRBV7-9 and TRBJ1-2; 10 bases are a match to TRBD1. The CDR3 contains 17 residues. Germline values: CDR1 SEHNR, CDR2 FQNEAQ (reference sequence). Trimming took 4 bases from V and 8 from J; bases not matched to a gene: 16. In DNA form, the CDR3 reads TGTGCCAGCAGCTCTGCGGGACAGGGGCTCCTAGGGCGAGGCTACACCTTC. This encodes CASSSAGQGLLGRGYTF.

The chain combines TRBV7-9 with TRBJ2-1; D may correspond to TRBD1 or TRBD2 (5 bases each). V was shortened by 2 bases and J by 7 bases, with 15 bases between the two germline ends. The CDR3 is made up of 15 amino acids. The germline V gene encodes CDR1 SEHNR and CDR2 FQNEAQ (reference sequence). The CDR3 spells CASSLPGAGRNEQFF. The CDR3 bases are TGTGCCAGCAGCTTACCCGGGGCAGGGAGAAATGAGCAGTTCTTC.

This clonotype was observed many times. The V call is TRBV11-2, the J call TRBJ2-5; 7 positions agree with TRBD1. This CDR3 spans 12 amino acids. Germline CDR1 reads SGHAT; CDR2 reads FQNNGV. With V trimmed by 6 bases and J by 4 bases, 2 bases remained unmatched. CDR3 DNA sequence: TGTGCCAGCAGACGACAGGGAGAGACCCAGTACTTC. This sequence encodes CASRRQGETQYF.

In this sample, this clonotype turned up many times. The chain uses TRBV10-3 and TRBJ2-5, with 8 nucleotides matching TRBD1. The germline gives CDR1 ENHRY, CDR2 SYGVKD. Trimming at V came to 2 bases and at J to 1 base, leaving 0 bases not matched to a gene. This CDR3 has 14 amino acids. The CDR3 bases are TGTGCCATCAGTGAGACAGGGGGCCAAGAGACCCAGTACTTC. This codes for CAISETGGQETQYF.

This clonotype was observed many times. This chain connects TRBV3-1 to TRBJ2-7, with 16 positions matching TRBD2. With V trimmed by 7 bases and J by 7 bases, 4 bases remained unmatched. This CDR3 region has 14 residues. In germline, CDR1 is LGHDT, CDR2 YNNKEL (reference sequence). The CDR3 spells CASKGTSGRGEQYF. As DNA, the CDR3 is TGTGCCAGCAAAGGGACTAGCGGGAGGGGGGAGCAGTACTTC.

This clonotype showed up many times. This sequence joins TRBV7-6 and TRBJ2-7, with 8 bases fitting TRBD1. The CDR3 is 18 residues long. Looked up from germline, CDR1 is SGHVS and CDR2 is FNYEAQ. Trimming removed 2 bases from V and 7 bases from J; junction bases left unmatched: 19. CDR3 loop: CASSLSQGATGSYGEQYF. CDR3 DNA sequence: TGTGCCAGCAGCTTAAGTCAGGGGGCCACCGGGAGCTACGGGGAGCAGTACTTC.